The clone carrying this T cell receptor (beta chain) was recorded many times. CDR1 and CDR2 from the germline V gene are LGHDT and YNNKEL (reference sequence). V lost 4 bases, J lost 1 base, and 11 bases lay in between. The CDR3 has 15 residues. Ophthalmopathy cases scored 3 or more on the Clinical Activity Score and 4 or more on NOSPECS grade, with duration below 3 months. Those patients with uncontrolled infection, other autoimmune disease, pregnancy or lactation were excluded. This entry is derived from a study of T cells in Graves' hyperthyroidism and ophthalmopathy. Researchers took RNA transcripts and amplified the TCR beta CDR3 regions from them. Initially, a first-round RT-PCR of the TCR CDR3 employed the HTBI primer set. Using its own MiXCR run on the multiplex PCR reads, TCRdb lists one record per CDR3 protein. The data contain a few hundred thousand distinct CDR3 sequences, about a sixth of them singletons.

The sequencing sample was made of blood. The V gene is TRBV3-1, the J gene TRBJ2-1, with D maybe TRBD2 (5 bases). The clonotype comes from a woman between 40 and 55 years old with Graves' ophthalmopathy. The CDR3 DNA reads as TGTGCCAGCAGCCCTAAGTGGGAGTCCTACAATGAGCAGTTCTTC. Translating it yields CASSPKWESYNEQFF.